This T cell receptor (beta chain) is drawn from a study of PD-L1 blockade in urothelial cancer. Study-wide context: Patients arrived having already received 0 to 3 prior chemotherapy regimens. Samples came from 3 weeks, at the second dose, and 6 weeks into treatment.

Profiling relied on immunoSEQ multiplex PCR, and the TCRdb table lists in-frame clones only, not all of them. The sample contains tens of thousands of clones, approximately 86% of which appear only once. The CDR3 totals 17 residues. The sequence came from a woman in her seventies with urothelial cancer. The chain links TRBV21-1 to TRBJ1-5; the table's D call, TRBD1, was not checked against the DNA. TRBV21-1 is a listed pseudogene. The sample consisted of PBMCs, taken around atezolizumab (anti-PD-L1) treatment. The CDR3 loop reads CASSKGITAFSNQPQHF. CDR3 sequence (DNA): TGTGCCAGCAGCAAAGGTATAACAGCATTTAGCAATCAGCCCCAGCATTTT.